One and the same sample provided the 32 T cell receptor beta chains below, sequenced in a study of OX40 agonist ivuxolimab in advanced cancers. Libraries were prepared by immunoSEQ multiplex PCR; TCRdb keeps only in-frame clonotypes and omits some of them. The data show 65,000 to 75,000 clones, about nine tenths seen once. The sample consisted of CD4+ or CD8+ T cells sorted from blood, taken in a trial of the OX40 agonist ivuxolimab. The receptors here all came from an adult with an advanced solid tumor such as melanoma, head and neck, liver or kidney cancer.

The V and J genes are TRBV7-9 and TRBJ2-3, with D possibly matching TRBD2 (5 bases). CDR3 length: 13 amino acids. In germline, CDR1 is SEHNR, CDR2 FQNEAQ (reference sequence). V gave up 6 bases and J gave up 4 bases, with 11 bases separating them. CDR3 DNA: TGTGCCAGCAGAGGGAGCGGAGCAGATACGCAGTATTTT. Its translation is CASRGSGADTQYF.

The J gene is TRBJ2-7, the V gene TRBV18; TRBD2 aligns across 7 bases. Germline CDR1 reads KGHSH; CDR2 reads LQKENI. Unmatched junction bases numbered 13, after V lost 4 bases and J lost 4 bases. The CDR3 has 16 amino acids. The CDR3 DNA follows: TGTGCCAGCTCACTCCGAAGTTCAGCGGGAACTTACGAGCAGTACTTC. It specifies CASSLRSSAGTYEQYF.

The chain recombines TRBV11-3 with TRBJ2-1; 15 bases are shared with TRBD2. Germline V gene sequence: CDR1 SGHNT, CDR2 YENEEA. This CDR3 is 18 amino acids long. V was pared by 3 bases and J by 0 bases, with 3 bases of the junction left unmatched. CDR3 in amino acids: CASSLGTSGGSSYNEQFF. CDR3 in DNA: TGTGCCAGCAGCTTGGGGACTAGCGGGGGGAGCTCCTACAATGAGCAGTTCTTC. Complete variable domain (other parts from reference TRBV11-3 and TRBJ2-1): EAGVVQSPRYKIIEKKQPVAFWCNPISGHNTLYWYLQNLGQGPELLIRYENEEAVDDSQLPKDRFSAERLKGVDSTLKIQPAELGDSAVYLCASSLGTSGGSSYNEQFFGPGTRLTVL.

The chain is built from TRBV27 and TRBJ2-3, with 14 bases lining up with TRBD2. This CDR3 spans 16 amino acids. In germline, CDR1 is MNHEY, CDR2 SMNVEV (reference sequence). V gave up 5 bases and J gave up 6 bases; unmatched junction bases: 7. The CDR3 DNA reads as TGTGCCAGCAGTCCCAGACTAGCGGGAGGGCACGATACGCAGTATTTT. Amino acids: CASSPRLAGGHDTQYF.

The rearrangement links TRBV5-5 to TRBJ2-7; 10 bases are shared with TRBD1. The germline CDR1 and CDR2 sequences are SGHKS and YYEKEE (reference sequence). V trimming: 4 bases; J trimming: 11 bases; junction bases outside the gene matches: 12. The CDR3 runs 14 residues. The chain's CDR3 is CASSPGQGVLPEYF. In nucleotides, the CDR3 is TGTGCCAGCAGCCCAGGACAGGGGGTCCTACCTGAGTACTTC.

This clone was picked up one time. The chain couples TRBV18 to TRBJ2-3; D perhaps matches TRBD1 (5 bases). CDR1 is KGHSH, CDR2 LQKENI, per germline. Trimming shortened V by 0 bases and J by 5 bases, and 9 bases separated the two germline ends. The CDR3 length is 14 residues. As DNA, the CDR3 is TGTGCCAGCTCACCACCAGCCAGGGAAGATACGCAGTATTTT. It encodes CASSPPAREDTQYF.

The chain recombines TRBV11-2 with TRBJ2-3; perhaps TRBD1 as D (6 bases). Germline CDR1 SGHAT, CDR2 FQNNGV. CDR3 length equals 15 residues. V dropped 2 bases and J dropped 2 bases, with 11 bases sitting between them. The CDR3 reads CASSLLTGLTDTQYF. The CDR3 bases are TGTGCCAGCAGCTTACTGACAGGACTCACAGATACGCAGTATTTT.

The chain uses TRBV11-3 and TRBJ1-2; D is ambiguous. V gave up 3 bases and J gave up 6 bases, with 8 bases separating them. The CDR3 has 12 amino acids. Germline CDR1 SGHNT, CDR2 YENEEA. This CDR3 is CASSFAGDGYTF. CDR3 nucleotide sequence: TGTGCCAGCAGCTTTGCAGGAGATGGCTACACCTTC.

The gene calls are TRBV11-1 and TRBJ1-2; D is possibly TRBD1 (5 bases). Germline V gene data show CDR1 as SGHAT and CDR2 as FQDESV (reference sequence). The V gene lost 5 bases and the J gene lost 1 base, with 23 bases spanning the gap. This CDR3 spans 18 amino acids. The CDR3 sequence is CASSPGEGPRGFNYGYTF. CDR3 nucleotide sequence: TGTGCCAGCAGCCCGGGGGAGGGCCCCAGAGGATTTAACTATGGCTACACCTTC.

The CDR3 nucleotides are TGTGCCAGCAGTCCGGGACAGGTGAACACTGAAGCTTTCTTT. Its translation is CASSPGQVNTEAFF. This sequence joins TRBV6-6 and TRBJ1-1, with TRBD1 matching 8 bases. The CDR3 is 14 amino acids. Germline CDR1 is MNHNY and CDR2 is SVGAGI (reference sequence). The V and J ends lost 5 bases and 0 bases, in that order; junction bases with no gene match: 2.

The chain has TRBV9 and TRBJ2-2, with D possibly matching TRBD2 (5 bases). The germline V gene has CDR1 SGDLS and CDR2 YYNGEE. V dropped 3 bases and J dropped 7 bases, with 13 bases sitting between them. CDR3 length equals 14 residues. CDR3 DNA: TGTGCCAGCAGCGGTACTAGGGCGGTCGGGGAGCTGTTTTTT. This encodes CASSGTRAVGELFF.

The J gene is TRBJ2-7, the V gene TRBV6-5, with unresolved D. CDR1 MNHEY and CDR2 SVGAGI come from the germline V gene. The CDR3 has 13 residues. Trimming shortened V by 2 bases and J by 4 bases, and 9 bases separated the two germline ends. CDR3 nucleotides: TGTGCCAGCAGTTACGGGCGAGCATACGAGCAGTACTTC. Amino acid sequence: CASSYGRAYEQYF.

The chain couples TRBV4-2 to TRBJ1-1, with 8 bases matching TRBD1. The length of the CDR3 is 15 residues. Germline assignment: CDR1 LGHNA and CDR2 YNFKEQ. Unmatched junction bases numbered 5, after V lost 3 bases and J lost 2 bases. The CDR3, as DNA: TGTGCCAGCAGCCAGCCGACAGGGGTAAACACTGAAGCTTTCTTT. It translates to CASSQPTGVNTEAFF.

This chain joins TRBV18 and TRBJ2-3; D unclear. Deletions cut 3 bases from V and 4 bases from J, with 14 bases between. This CDR3 contains 15 residues. The germline V gene encodes CDR1 KGHSH and CDR2 LQKENI. CDR3 amino acids: CASSPIPSSPDTQYF. CDR3 DNA sequence: TGTGCCAGCTCACCCATCCCGAGTAGCCCAGATACGCAGTATTTT.

A remark on this clone: This CDR3 is also generated by other DNA sequences in the sample. The rearrangement joins TRBV2 to TRBJ2-6; D is tentatively TRBD1 or TRBD2 (5 bases each). The germline CDR1 and CDR2 sequences are SNHLY and FYNNEI. The CDR3 length is 16 residues. The V and J ends lost 3 bases and 0 bases respectively, with 9 bases between them. CDR3 in amino acids: CASSEMRGSGANVLTF. CDR3 nucleotide sequence: TGTGCCAGCAGTGAGATGAGGGGCTCTGGGGCCAACGTCCTGACTTTC.

The chain uses TRBV7-2 and TRBJ2-7; D gene unclear. The V gene's germline CDR1 is SGHTA and CDR2 FQGNSA. V was clipped by 6 bases and J by 1 base, with 10 bases between them. The CDR3 length is 13 residues. CDR3 protein: CASSLSSSYEQYF. The CDR3 region has the DNA TGTGCCAGCAGTCTTAGTTCGTCCTACGAGCAGTACTTC.

V is TRBV28 and J is TRBJ1-1; D is ambiguous. The CDR3 is 13 residues long. V lost 7 bases and J 1 base, leaving 10 bases between the germline ends. Germline V gene sequence: CDR1 MDHEN, CDR2 SYDVKM. The CDR3 reads CASTLPANTEAFF. Here the CDR3 DNA reads TGTGCCAGCACCCTTCCCGCGAACACTGAAGCTTTCTTT.

This chain uses TRBV7-2 with TRBJ1-4, with D unclear. V was cut by 1 base and J by 4 bases, with 10 bases left in between. Germline V lookup: CDR1 SGHTA, CDR2 FQGNSA. CDR3 length: 15 residues. This chain's CDR3 is CASSLVHGFNEKLFF. The CDR3 bases are TGTGCCAGCAGCTTAGTACACGGTTTTAATGAAAAACTGTTTTTT.

This sequence joins TRBV9 and TRBJ2-1, with 10 positions matching TRBD2. Trimming cost V 2 bases and J 8 bases; bases outside gene matches: 4. CDR1 and CDR2 from the germline V gene are SGDLS and YYNGEE. The CDR3 is made up of 14 amino acids. The CDR3, as DNA: TGTGCCAGCAGCGTTAGCGGGAGGTCGGATGAGCAGTTCTTC. It codes for CASSVSGRSDEQFF.

The chain combines TRBV5-1 with TRBJ2-7, with D unclear. Germline-derived CDR1 and CDR2 are SGHRS and YFSETQ. The CDR3 has 11 amino acids. V was trimmed by 3 bases and J by 4 bases, leaving 5 bases between them. The CDR3 here is CASSSHYEQYF. The CDR3 region has the DNA TGCGCCAGCAGCTCCCATTACGAGCAGTACTTC.

Only one count was recorded for this clone. This chain connects TRBV28 to TRBJ1-1; D ambiguous. With 3 bases removed from V and 0 bases from J, the gap between germline ends came to 8 bases. CDR3 size: 14 residues. CDR1 is MDHEN, CDR2 SYDVKM, per germline. As DNA, the CDR3 is TGTGCCAGCAGTTTCTGGAGGGTGAACACTGAAGCTTTCTTT. As protein: CASSFWRVNTEAFF.

The genes are TRBV19 and TRBJ2-2, with D tentatively TRBD2 (6 bases). The V and J ends lost 9 bases and 4 bases respectively, with 15 bases between them. The CDR3 covers 14 residues. The germline V gene encodes CDR1 LNHDA and CDR2 SQIVND (reference sequence). Here the CDR3 reads CASSWGDITGELFF. DNA of the CDR3: TGTGCCAGCTCCTGGGGGGATATCACCGGGGAGCTGTTTTTT.

The genes are TRBV11-2 and TRBJ2-7, with 14 bases that match TRBD2. The CDR3 is 15 amino acids. Germline assignment: CDR1 SGHAT and CDR2 FQNNGV. Trimming removed 5 bases from V and 3 bases from J; junction bases left unmatched: 3. CDR3 nucleotide sequence: TGTGCCAGCAGCCCTGGGACTAGCGGGAGCTACGAGCAGTACTTC. Protein sequence: CASSPGTSGSYEQYF.

V usage is TRBV7-9 and J usage is TRBJ2-7, with 12 bases that match TRBD2. The junction had 0 bases not matched to a gene; V was cut back by 5 bases and J by 1 base. CDR3 length: 14 amino acids. The V gene's germline CDR1 is SEHNR and CDR2 FQNEAQ (reference sequence). CDR3 nucleotides: TGTGCCAGCAGCGGGACTAGCGGGTCCTACGAGCAGTACTTC. Amino acids: CASSGTSGSYEQYF.

This clone was recorded a few times. CDR3: CASSLGGSEKLFF. The CDR3 DNA reads as TGCGCCAGCAGCTTAGGAGGGAGTGAAAAACTGTTTTTT. The J gene is TRBJ1-4, the V gene TRBV5-1; D is unresolved. Trimming shortened V by 2 bases and J by 7 bases, and 9 bases separated the two germline ends. The CDR3 totals 13 residues. Germline lookup yields CDR1 SGHRS and CDR2 YFSETQ.

The chain is built from TRBV7-3 and TRBJ2-5; 9 bases are a match to TRBD1. CDR3 length equals 14 residues. Germline V lookup: CDR1 SGHTA, CDR2 FQGTGA. Trimming took 5 bases from V and 5 from J; bases not matched to a gene: 6. The CDR3 is CASSADRGTETQYF. The CDR3, as DNA: TGTGCCAGCAGCGCGGACAGGGGCACGGAGACCCAGTACTTC.

V is TRBV11-2 and J is TRBJ2-1, with a tentative D call TRBD2 (8 bases). V gave up 3 bases and J gave up 8 bases, with 20 bases separating them. The CDR3 spans 16 residues. Per germline, CDR1 SGHAT and CDR2 FQNNGV. CDR3 residues: CASSFPGLGGQDEQFF. In DNA form, the CDR3 reads TGTGCCAGCAGCTTTCCGGGACTAGGTGGACAGGATGAGCAGTTCTTC.

This sequence joins TRBV6-5 and TRBJ1-5; D uncertain. V was shortened by 0 bases and J by 6 bases, with 6 bases between the two germline ends. The germline V gene has CDR1 MNHEY and CDR2 SVGAGI. There are 13 residues in the CDR3. CDR3: CASSYSAFQPQHF. In nucleotides, the CDR3 is TGTGCCAGCAGTTACTCAGCATTTCAGCCCCAGCATTTT.

CDR3: CASSIVGAGANVLTF. CDR3 nucleotide sequence: TGTGCCAGTAGTATAGTGGGAGCCGGGGCCAACGTCCTGACTTTC. The rearrangement links TRBV19 to TRBJ2-6, with D perhaps TRBD2 (5 bases). Deletions cut 1 base from V and 4 bases from J, with 8 bases between. Looked up from germline, CDR1 is LNHDA and CDR2 is SQIVND (reference sequence). CDR3 length equals 15 residues.

The V call is TRBV30, the J call TRBJ1-1, with no clear D. The CDR3 is 13 amino acids. Germline lookup yields CDR1 GTSNPN and CDR2 SVGIG (reference sequence). V gave up 7 bases and J gave up 0 bases, with 12 bases separating them. CDR3 in amino acids: CAYSSGLNTEAFF. DNA of the CDR3: TGTGCCTACTCGTCCGGGTTGAACACTGAAGCTTTCTTT.

The chain recombines TRBV5-4 with TRBJ2-5, with 8 bases matching TRBD2. In germline, CDR1 is SGHNT, CDR2 YYREEE (reference sequence). This CDR3 has 16 residues. V dropped 6 bases and J dropped 2; count of bases not matched to a gene: 12. Here the CDR3 DNA reads TGTGCCAGCAACACAGAGGGGCTAGCGGGTCAAGAGACCCAGTACTTC. Protein product: CASNTEGLAGQETQYF.

The chain combines TRBV6-5 with TRBJ1-5; D may be TRBD1 (6 bases). This CDR3 contains 15 residues. Germline lookup yields CDR1 MNHEY and CDR2 SVGAGI. The V end lost 6 bases, the J end lost 3 bases, and 15 bases lay between the germline ends. In DNA form, the CDR3 reads TGTGCCAGCAGGAAAGAAACAGGGTACAATCAGCCCCAGCATTTT. It specifies CASRKETGYNQPQHF.